The present T cell receptor (beta chain) was sequenced within a study of human T cells and chemical hapten exposure. Regarding time point: patch test 3, about 24 weeks after DPC sensitization. Treatment reported: therapeutic diphenylcyclopropenone sensitization with weekly scalp DPC. This CDR3 comprises 16 residues. Trimming took 0 bases from V and 0 from J; bases not matched to a gene: 4. Germline V lookup: CDR1 SGHRS, CDR2 YFSETQ. During construction of the library, unique molecular identifiers were attached to individual cDNA molecules for quantitative, reproducible TCR counting. TCRdb recomputed calls from the RACE reads with MiXCR, one row per CDR3 protein. The sample records about 200,000 distinct CDR3 sequences, around 25% being singletons.

The sequence was obtained from a woman aged 40 to 50 with alopecia areata. Some clones in this sample may be carry-over from other donors' samples. This chain joins TRBV5-1 and TRBJ1-1; 8 positions agree with TRBD1. Sequencing used whole blood, obtained in connection with sensitization to the hapten diphenylcyclopropenone (DPC). CDR3 sequence reads: CASSLGMDRVNTEAFF. DNA for the CDR3: TGCGCCAGCAGCTTGGGAATGGACAGGGTGAACACTGAAGCTTTCTTT.